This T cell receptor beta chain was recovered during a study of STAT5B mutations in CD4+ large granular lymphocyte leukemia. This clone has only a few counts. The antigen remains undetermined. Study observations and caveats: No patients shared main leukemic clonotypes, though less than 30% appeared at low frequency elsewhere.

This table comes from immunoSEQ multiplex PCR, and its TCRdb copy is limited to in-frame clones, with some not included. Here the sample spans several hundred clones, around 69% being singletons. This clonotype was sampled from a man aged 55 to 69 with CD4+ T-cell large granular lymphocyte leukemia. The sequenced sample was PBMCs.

For the CDR3, the DNA is TGCGCCAGCAGCTTCGGGGGGCCAGAGACCCAGTACTTC. It translates to CASSFGGPETQYF. V usage is TRBV5-1 and J usage is TRBJ2-5, with D possibly being TRBD2 (7 bases). This CDR3 spans 13 amino acids. With 2 bases removed from V and 4 bases from J, the gap between germline ends came to 9 bases. Germline assignment: CDR1 SGHRS and CDR2 YFSETQ.